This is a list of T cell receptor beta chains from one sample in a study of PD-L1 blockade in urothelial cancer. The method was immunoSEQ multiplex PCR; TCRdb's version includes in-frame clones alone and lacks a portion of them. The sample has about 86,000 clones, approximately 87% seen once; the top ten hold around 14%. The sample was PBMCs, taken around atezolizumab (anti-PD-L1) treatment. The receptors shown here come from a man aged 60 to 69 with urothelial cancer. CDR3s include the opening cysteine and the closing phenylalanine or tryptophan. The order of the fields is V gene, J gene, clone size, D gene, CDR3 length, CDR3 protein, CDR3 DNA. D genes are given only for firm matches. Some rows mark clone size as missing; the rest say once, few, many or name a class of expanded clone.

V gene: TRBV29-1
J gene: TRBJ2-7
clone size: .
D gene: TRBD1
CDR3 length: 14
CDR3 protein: CSEKTGNYSYEQYF
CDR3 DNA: TGCAGCGAAAAGACAGGGAACTACAGCTACGAGCAGTACTTC

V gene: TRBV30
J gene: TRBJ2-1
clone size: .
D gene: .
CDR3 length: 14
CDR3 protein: CAWTAWTAYNEQFF
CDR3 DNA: TGTGCCTGGACCGCTTGGACAGCCTACAATGAGCAGTTCTTC

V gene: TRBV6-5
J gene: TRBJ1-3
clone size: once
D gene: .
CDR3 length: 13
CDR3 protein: CASSYEGGNTIYF
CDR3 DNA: TGTGCCAGCAGTTACGAGGGCGGAAACACCATATATTTT

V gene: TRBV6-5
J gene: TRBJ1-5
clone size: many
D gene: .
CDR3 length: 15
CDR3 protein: CASRTGGIGNQPQHF
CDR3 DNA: TGTGCCAGCAGGACAGGTGGAATTGGCAATCAGCCCCAGCATTTT

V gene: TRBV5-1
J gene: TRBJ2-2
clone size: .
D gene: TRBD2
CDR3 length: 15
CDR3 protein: CASSASGSDTGELFF
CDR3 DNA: TGCGCCAGCAGTGCTAGCGGGAGTGACACCGGGGAGCTGTTTTTT

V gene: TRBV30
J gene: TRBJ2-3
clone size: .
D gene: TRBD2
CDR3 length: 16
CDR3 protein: CAWSPRAGGITDTQYF
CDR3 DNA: TGTGCCTGGAGTCCCCGAGCGGGGGGCATCACAGATACGCAGTATTTT

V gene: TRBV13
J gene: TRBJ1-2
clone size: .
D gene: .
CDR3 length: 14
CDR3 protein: CASSLDRVNYGYTF
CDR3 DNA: TGTGCCAGCAGCTTAGACCGGGTAAACTATGGCTACACCTTC

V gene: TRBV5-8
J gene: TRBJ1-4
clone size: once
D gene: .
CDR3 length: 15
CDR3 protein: CASSARTRSSGKLFF
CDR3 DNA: TGTGCCAGCAGTGCCAGGACACGCTCATCGGGAAAACTGTTTTTT

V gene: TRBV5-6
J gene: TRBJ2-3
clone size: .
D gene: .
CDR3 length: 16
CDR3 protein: CASSRVSRGFTDTQYF
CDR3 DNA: TGTGCCAGCAGCCGGGTCTCCCGGGGGTTCACAGATACGCAGTATTTT

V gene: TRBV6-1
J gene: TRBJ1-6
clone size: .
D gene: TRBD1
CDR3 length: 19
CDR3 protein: CASSGGQRNPTVGNSPLHF
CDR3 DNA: TGTGCCAGCAGTGGGGGACAGCGAAACCCGACAGTGGGAAATTCACCCCTCCACTTT

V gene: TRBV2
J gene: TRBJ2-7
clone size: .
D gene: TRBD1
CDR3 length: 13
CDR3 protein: CASFRGGDYEQYF
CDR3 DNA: TGTGCCAGTTTTAGAGGGGGCGACTACGAGCAGTACTTC

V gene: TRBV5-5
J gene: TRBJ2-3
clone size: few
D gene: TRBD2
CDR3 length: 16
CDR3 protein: CASSPGLAEFTDTQYF
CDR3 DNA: TGTGCCAGCAGCCCGGGACTAGCGGAATTCACAGATACGCAGTATTTT

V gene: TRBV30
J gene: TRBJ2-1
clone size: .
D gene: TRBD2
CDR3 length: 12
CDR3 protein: CASEREGNEQFF
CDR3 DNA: TGTGCCTCCGAGCGGGAGGGGAATGAGCAGTTCTTC

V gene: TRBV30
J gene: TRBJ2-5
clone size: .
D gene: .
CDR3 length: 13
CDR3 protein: CAWSKWSQETQYF
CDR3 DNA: TGTGCCTGGAGTAAGTGGAGCCAAGAGACCCAGTACTTC

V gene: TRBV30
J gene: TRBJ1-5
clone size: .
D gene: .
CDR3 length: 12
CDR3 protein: CAWSGTGQPQHF
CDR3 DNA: TGTGCCTGGAGTGGTACAGGTCAGCCCCAGCATTTT

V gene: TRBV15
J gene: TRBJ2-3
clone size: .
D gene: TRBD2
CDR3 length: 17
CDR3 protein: CATSRDSREGHTDTQYF
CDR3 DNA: TGTGCCACCAGCAGAGATTCCCGGGAGGGCCACACAGATACGCAGTATTTT

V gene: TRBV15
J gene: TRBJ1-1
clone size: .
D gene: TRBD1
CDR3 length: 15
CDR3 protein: CATSTRQGWNTEAFF
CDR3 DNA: TGTGCCACCAGCACAAGACAGGGTTGGAACACTGAAGCTTTCTTT

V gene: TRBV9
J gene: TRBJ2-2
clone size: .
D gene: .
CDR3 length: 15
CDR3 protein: CASSVVAGSAGELFF
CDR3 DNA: TGTGCCAGCAGCGTAGTGGCAGGTTCCGCCGGGGAGCTGTTTTTT

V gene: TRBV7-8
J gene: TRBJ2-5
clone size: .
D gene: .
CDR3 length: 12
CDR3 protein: CASTTHQETQYF
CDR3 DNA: TGTGCGAGCACTACCCACCAAGAGACCCAGTACTTC

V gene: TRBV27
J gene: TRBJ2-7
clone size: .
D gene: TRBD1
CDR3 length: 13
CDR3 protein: CASSPDRGYEQYF
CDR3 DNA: TGTGCCAGCAGTCCCGACAGGGGGTACGAGCAGTACTTC

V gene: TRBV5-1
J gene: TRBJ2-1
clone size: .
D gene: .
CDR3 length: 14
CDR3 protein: CASSLAGGLGEQFF
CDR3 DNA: TGCGCCAGCAGCTTGGCTGGGGGACTGGGTGAGCAGTTCTTC

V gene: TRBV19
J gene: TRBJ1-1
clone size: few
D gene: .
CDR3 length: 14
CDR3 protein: CASSRGQLNTEAFF
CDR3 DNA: TGTGCCAGTAGCAGAGGACAGCTGAACACTGAAGCTTTCTTT

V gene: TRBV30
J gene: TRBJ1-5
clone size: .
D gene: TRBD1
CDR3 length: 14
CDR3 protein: CAWSVGGWSQPQHF
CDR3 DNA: TGTGCCTGGAGTGTAGGGGGCTGGAGTCAGCCCCAGCATTTT

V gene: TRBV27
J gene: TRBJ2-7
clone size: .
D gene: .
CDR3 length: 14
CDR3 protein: CASSLGSGTYEQYF
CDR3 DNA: TGTGCCAGCAGTTTAGGATCAGGTACCTACGAGCAGTACTTC

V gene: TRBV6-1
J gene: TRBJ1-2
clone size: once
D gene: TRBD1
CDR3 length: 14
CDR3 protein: CASSVGDSIRGYTF
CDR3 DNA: TGTGCCAGCAGTGTGGGGGACAGCATCCGGGGCTACACCTTC

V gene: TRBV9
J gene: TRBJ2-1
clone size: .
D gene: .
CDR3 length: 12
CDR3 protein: CASSVRDNEQFF
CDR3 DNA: TGTGCCAGCAGCGTTCGGGACAATGAGCAGTTCTTC

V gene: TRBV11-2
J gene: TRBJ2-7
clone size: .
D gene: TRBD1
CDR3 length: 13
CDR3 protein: CASSRDRTYEQYF
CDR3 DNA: TGTGCCAGCAGCCGGGACAGGACCTACGAGCAGTACTTC

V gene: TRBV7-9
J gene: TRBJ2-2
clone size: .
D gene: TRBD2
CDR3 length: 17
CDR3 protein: CASSPSSGRGDTGELFF
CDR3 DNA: TGTGCCAGCAGTCCCTCTAGCGGGAGAGGAGACACCGGGGAGCTGTTTTTT

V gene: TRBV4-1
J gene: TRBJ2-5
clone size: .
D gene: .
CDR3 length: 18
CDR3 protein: CASSRGPGGNEARETQYF
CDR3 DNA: TGCGCCAGCAGCCGAGGCCCCGGAGGGAACGAGGCACGAGAGACCCAGTACTTC

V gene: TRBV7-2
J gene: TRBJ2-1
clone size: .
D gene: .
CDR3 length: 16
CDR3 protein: CASSLRVKLVQNEQFF
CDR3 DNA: TGTGCCAGCAGCCTTAGAGTCAAGCTGGTTCAAAATGAGCAGTTCTTC

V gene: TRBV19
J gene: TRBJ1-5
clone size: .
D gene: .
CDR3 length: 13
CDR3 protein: CASSISENQPQHF
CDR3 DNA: TGTGCCAGTAGTATTTCAGAAAATCAGCCCCAGCATTTT

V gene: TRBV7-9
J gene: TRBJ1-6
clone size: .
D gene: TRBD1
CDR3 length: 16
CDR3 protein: CASSLMGTGYNSPLHF
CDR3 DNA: TGTGCCAGCAGCTTAATGGGGACAGGGTATAATTCACCCCTCCACTTT

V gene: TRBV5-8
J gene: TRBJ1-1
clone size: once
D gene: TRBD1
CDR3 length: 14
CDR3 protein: CASRPVDRVTEAFF
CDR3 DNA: TGTGCCAGCAGACCCGTGGACAGGGTCACTGAAGCTTTCTTT

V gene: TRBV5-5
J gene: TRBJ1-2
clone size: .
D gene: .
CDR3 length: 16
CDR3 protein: CASSLAPTALPDGYTF
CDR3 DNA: TGTGCCAGCAGCTTGGCCCCAACAGCTTTGCCCGATGGCTACACCTTC

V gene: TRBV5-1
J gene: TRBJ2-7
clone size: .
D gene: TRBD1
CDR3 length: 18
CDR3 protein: CASSYPTKGQGHSYEQYF
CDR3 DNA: TGCGCCAGCAGCTACCCTACTAAAGGACAGGGGCACTCCTACGAGCAGTACTTC

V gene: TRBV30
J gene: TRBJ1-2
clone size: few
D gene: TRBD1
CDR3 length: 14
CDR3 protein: CAWSLGTGNYGYTF
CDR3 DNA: TGTGCCTGGAGTTTAGGGACAGGGAACTATGGCTACACCTTC

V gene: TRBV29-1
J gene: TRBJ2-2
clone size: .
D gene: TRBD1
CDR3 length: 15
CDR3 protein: CSAITGDRYTGELFF
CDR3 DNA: TGCAGCGCAATAACAGGGGATCGTTACACCGGGGAGCTGTTTTTT

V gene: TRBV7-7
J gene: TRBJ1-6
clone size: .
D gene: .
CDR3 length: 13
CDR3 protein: CASSLTVNSPLHF
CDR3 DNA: TGTGCTAGCAGCTTAACGGTTAATTCACCCCTCCACTTT

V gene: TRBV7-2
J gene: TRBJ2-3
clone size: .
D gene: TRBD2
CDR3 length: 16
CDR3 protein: CASSFVFSGSSRTQYF
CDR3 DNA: TGTGCCAGCAGCTTCGTCTTTAGCGGGAGTTCCCGTACGCAGTATTTT

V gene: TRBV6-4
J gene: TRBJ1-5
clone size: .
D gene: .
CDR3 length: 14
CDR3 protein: CASSEMYSNQPQHF
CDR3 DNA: TGTGCCAGCAGTGAAATGTATAGCAATCAGCCCCAGCATTTT

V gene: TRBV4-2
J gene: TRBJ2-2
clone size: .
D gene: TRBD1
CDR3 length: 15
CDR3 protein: CASSQDGTDPGELFF
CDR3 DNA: TGTGCCAGCAGCCAAGATGGGACAGATCCCGGGGAGCTGTTTTTT

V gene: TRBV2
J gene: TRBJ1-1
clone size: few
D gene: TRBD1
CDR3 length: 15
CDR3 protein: CASSIIQGRGTEAFF
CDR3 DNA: TGTGCCAGCAGTATCATACAGGGGCGTGGCACTGAAGCTTTCTTT

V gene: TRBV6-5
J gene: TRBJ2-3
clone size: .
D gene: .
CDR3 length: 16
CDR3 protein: CASSYSPGNRPDTQYF
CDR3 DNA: TGTGCCAGCAGTTACTCGCCAGGGAATCGTCCAGATACGCAGTATTTT

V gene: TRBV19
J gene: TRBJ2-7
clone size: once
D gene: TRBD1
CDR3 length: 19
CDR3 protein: CASSGPGQGVLMHPYEQYF
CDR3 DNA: TGTGCCAGTTCTGGTCCGGGACAGGGTGTACTAATGCATCCCTACGAGCAGTACTTC

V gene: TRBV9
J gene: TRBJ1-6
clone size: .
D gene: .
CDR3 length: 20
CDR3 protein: CASSLQDSRDLSSYNSPLHF
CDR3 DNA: TGTGCCAGCAGCTTGCAGGACAGCAGGGACCTGAGCTCCTATAATTCACCCCTCCACTTT

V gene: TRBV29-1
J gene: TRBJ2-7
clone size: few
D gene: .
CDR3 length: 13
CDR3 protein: CSVEETLSYEQYF
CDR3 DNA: TGCAGCGTTGAAGAGACTCTTTCCTACGAGCAGTACTTC

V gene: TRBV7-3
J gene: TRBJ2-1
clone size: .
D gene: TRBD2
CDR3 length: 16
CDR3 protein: CASSARTSGAYNEQFF
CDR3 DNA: TGTGCCAGCAGCGCACGCACTAGCGGGGCCTACAATGAGCAGTTCTTC

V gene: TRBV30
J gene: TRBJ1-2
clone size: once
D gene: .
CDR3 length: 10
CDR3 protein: CALEAYGYTF
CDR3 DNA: TGTGCATTGGAGGCCTATGGCTACACCTTC

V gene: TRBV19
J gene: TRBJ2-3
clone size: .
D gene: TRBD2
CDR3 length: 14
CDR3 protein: CASSLGLARDTQYF
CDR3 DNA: TGTGCCAGTAGCCTCGGACTAGCGAGAGATACGCAGTATTTT

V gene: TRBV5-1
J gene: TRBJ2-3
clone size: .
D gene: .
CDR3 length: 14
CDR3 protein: CASSLPGSTDTQYF
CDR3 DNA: TGCGCCAGCAGCTTGCCAGGATCCACAGATACGCAGTATTTT

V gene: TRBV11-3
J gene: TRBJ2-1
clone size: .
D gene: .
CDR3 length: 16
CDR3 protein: CASSLVVVGGGNEQFF
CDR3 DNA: TGTGCCAGCAGCTTAGTGGTAGTCGGGGGTGGCAATGAGCAGTTCTTC

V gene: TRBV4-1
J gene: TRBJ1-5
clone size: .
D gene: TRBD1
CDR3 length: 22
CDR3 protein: CASSQDRAMGQGGRKSNQPQHF
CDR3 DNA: TGCGCCAGCAGCCAAGATAGGGCTATGGGCCAGGGGGGAAGGAAAAGCAATCAGCCCCAGCATTTT

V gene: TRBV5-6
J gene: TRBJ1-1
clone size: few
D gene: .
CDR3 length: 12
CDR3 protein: CASSRGNTEAFF
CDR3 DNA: TGTGCCAGCAGCCGGGGGAACACTGAAGCTTTCTTT

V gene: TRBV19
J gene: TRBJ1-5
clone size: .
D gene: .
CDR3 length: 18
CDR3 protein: CASSSLQTGHYSNQPQHF
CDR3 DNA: TGTGCCAGTAGTTCCCTCCAGACAGGACACTATAGCAATCAGCCCCAGCATTTT

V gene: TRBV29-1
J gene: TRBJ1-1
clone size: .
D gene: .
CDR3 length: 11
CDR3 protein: CSVGQWTEAFF
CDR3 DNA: TGCAGCGTTGGGCAGTGGACTGAAGCTTTCTTT

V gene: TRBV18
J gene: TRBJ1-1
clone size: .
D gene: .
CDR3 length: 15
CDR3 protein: CASSPGSSGNTEAFF
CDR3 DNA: TGTGCCAGCTCTCCGGGGTCCAGTGGGAACACTGAAGCTTTCTTT

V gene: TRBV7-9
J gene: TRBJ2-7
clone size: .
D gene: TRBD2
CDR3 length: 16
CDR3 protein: CASSSSGTSGIYEQYF
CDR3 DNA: TGTGCCAGCAGCTCCTCCGGGACTAGCGGGATCTACGAGCAGTACTTC